This entry lists 15 T cell receptor beta chains sequenced from one sample in a study of blood T cells in healthy people across ages. Then a second PCR, running roughly 7 to 11 cycles, was carried out with a sample-barcoded 5' primer and a J-beta primer mix. TCRdb processed the 5' RACE reads anew with MiXCR; each CDR3 protein has one entry. Of more than 800,000 distinct CDR3 sequences listed, 35% to 55% are singletons. The sample comprised blood. The receptors stem from a woman aged 60-75 years in good health.

The sample holds many counts of this clonotype. This chain joins TRBV4-2 and TRBJ1-2; no clear D. The V end was cut by 0 bases, the J end by 8 bases, with 13 bases between. The germline gives CDR1 LGHNA, CDR2 YNFKEQ. The CDR3 is made up of 14 amino acids. The CDR3, as DNA: TGTGCCAGCAGCCAAGAGAGCCGTCCTTCGGGCTACACCTTC. It is translated as CASSQESRPSGYTF.

The CDR3 nucleotides are TGTGCCAGCAGCCGACTCGGGGTTACGTACCAAGAGACCCAGTACTTC. Amino acids: CASSRLGVTYQETQYF. The chain is built from TRBV11-2 and TRBJ2-5, with D tentatively TRBD2 (5 bases). The CDR3 has 16 amino acids. V was shortened by 5 bases and J by 0 bases, with 16 bases between the two germline ends. Germline CDR1 SGHAT, CDR2 FQNNGV.

J is TRBJ2-1 and V is TRBV27, with TRBD2 matching 11 bases. Germline-derived CDR1 and CDR2 are MNHEY and SMNVEV (reference sequence). Germline trimming cut 3 bases from V and 3 bases from J; bases unmatched to any gene: 4. This CDR3 has 16 amino acids. CDR3 bases: TGTGCCAGCAGTTTTACCGGGACTAGCGGCTACAATGAGCAGTTCTTC. As protein: CASSFTGTSGYNEQFF.

The chain recombines TRBV5-1 with TRBJ2-7; D is perhaps TRBD2 (6 bases). V was trimmed by 4 bases and J by 7 bases, leaving 15 bases between them. Per germline, CDR1 SGHRS and CDR2 YFSETQ. This CDR3 has 13 residues. CDR3 bases: TGCGCCAGCAGCGGGGGGAGCTACAAGGAGCAGTACTTC. Protein product: CASSGGSYKEQYF.

The chain couples TRBV6-2 or TRBV6-3 to TRBJ2-7; 11 positions agree with TRBD2. Germline lookup yields CDR1 MNHEY and CDR2 SVGEGT. The ends lost 2 bases at V and 0 bases at J; junction bases unmatched: 9. CDR3 size: 18 residues. The CDR3 is CASSYGTSGTYISYEQYF. CDR3 nucleotides: TGTGCCAGCAGTTACGGGACTAGCGGAACCTATATCTCCTACGAGCAGTACTTC.

The rearrangement joins TRBV6-5 to TRBJ2-7; D gene unclear. V lost 7 bases and J 2 bases, leaving 12 bases between the germline ends. This CDR3 has 13 residues. Germline-derived CDR1 and CDR2 are MNHEY and SVGAGI. CDR3 DNA: TGTGCCAGCACCCAGTTTGGGACCTACGAGCAGTACTTC. It specifies CASTQFGTYEQYF.

The V gene is TRBV20-1, the J gene TRBJ2-3; perhaps TRBD2 as D (6 bases). CDR1 is DFQATT and CDR2 is SNEGSKA in the germline V gene (reference sequence). V was cut by 1 base and J by 14 bases, with 22 bases left in between. This CDR3 has 14 residues. CDR3: CSARVLRGGITPYF. The CDR3 region has the DNA TGCAGTGCTAGAGTACTCCGGGGAGGAATTACCCCGTATTTT.

The chain carries TRBV5-1 and TRBJ2-2; D is unclear. Germline assignment: CDR1 SGHRS and CDR2 YFSETQ. This CDR3 contains 15 residues. V was cut by 0 bases and J by 6 bases, with 12 bases left in between. CDR3 bases: TGCGCCAGCAGCTTGGGAGAACACCAGCCCGGGGAGCTGTTTTTT. Translating gives CASSLGEHQPGELFF. The variable domain in full, completed from reference TRBV5-1 and TRBJ2-2, reads KAGVTQTPRYLIKTRGQQVTLSCSPISGHRSVSWYQQTPGQGLQFLFEYFSETQRNKGNFPGRFSGRQFSNSRSEMNVSTLELGDSALYLCASSLGEHQPGELFFGEGSRLTVL.

This clonotype was seen only a few times. This chain links TRBV20-1 with TRBJ2-7; 12 bases fit TRBD2. The J call may be mistaken, given a closer DNA end match to TRBJ2-5. This CDR3 is built from 13 residues. From germline, CDR1 is DFQATT and CDR2 SNEGSKA (reference sequence). CDR3 protein: CSASGLAGETQYF. The CDR3 bases are TGCAGTGCTTCCGGACTAGCGGGGGAGACCCAGTACTTC.

This clonotype was detected a few times. The V gene is TRBV10-3, the J gene TRBJ2-3; D uncertain. CDR1 is ENHRY and CDR2 is SYGVKD in the germline V gene. The CDR3 length is 14 residues. V was pared by 2 bases and J by 1 base, with 7 bases between. The CDR3 here is CAISERKGTDTQYF. CDR3 nucleotides: TGTGCCATCAGTGAGAGGAAGGGCACAGATACGCAGTATTTT.

CDR3 sequence: CASSQVRQSSYNEQFF. The CDR3 DNA sequence: TGCGCCAGCAGCCAAGTCCGGCAGTCTTCCTACAATGAGCAGTTCTTC. The chain combines TRBV4-3 with TRBJ2-1; D gene uncertain. V lost 1 base and J 1 base, leaving 11 bases between the germline ends. This CDR3 contains 16 residues. CDR1 and CDR2 (germline): LGHNA, YSLEER.

The V call is TRBV29-1, the J call TRBJ1-2; possible D gene TRBD1, 6 bases. Trimming took 0 bases from V and 8 from J, leaving 37 bases between them. The CDR3 is made up of 21 amino acids. Germline V gene lookup returns CDR1 SQVTM and CDR2 ANQGSEA. The CDR3 DNA is TGCAGCGTTGAAGATCAACTCGGACAGAGGGGCCCGAGGGGAGATCCCAGCGGCTACACCTTC. Translation gives CSVEDQLGQRGPRGDPSGYTF.

V usage is TRBV24-1 and J usage is TRBJ2-1; 9 bases are shared with TRBD1. V lost 1 base to trimming and J lost 2 bases; unmatched junction nucleotides: 5. The CDR3 is made up of 17 amino acids. Germline CDR1 is KGHDR and CDR2 is SFDVKD. CDR3 protein: CATSDFPGQGPYNEQFF. Written as DNA, the CDR3 is TGTGCCACCAGTGATTTCCCGGGACAGGGCCCCTACAATGAGCAGTTCTTC.

V and J are TRBV20-1 and TRBJ2-1; TRBD1 aligns across 7 bases. Germline CDR1 DFQATT, CDR2 SNEGSKA (reference sequence). Germline trimming cut 2 bases from V and 9 bases from J; bases unmatched to any gene: 13. This CDR3 has 15 amino acids. The CDR3 protein is CSARPHTDRVAEQFF. DNA for the CDR3: TGCAGTGCTAGACCCCACACTGACAGGGTGGCTGAGCAGTTCTTC.

This clonotype came up a few times. The V gene is TRBV12-5, the J gene TRBJ2-1; 8 positions agree with TRBD1. Germline lookup yields CDR1 LGHNT and CDR2 FRNRAP. The CDR3 totals 14 residues. The chain's CDR3 is CATRPRGPPNEQFF. Here the CDR3 DNA reads TGTGCCACCCGACCCAGGGGGCCGCCCAATGAGCAGTTCTTC.